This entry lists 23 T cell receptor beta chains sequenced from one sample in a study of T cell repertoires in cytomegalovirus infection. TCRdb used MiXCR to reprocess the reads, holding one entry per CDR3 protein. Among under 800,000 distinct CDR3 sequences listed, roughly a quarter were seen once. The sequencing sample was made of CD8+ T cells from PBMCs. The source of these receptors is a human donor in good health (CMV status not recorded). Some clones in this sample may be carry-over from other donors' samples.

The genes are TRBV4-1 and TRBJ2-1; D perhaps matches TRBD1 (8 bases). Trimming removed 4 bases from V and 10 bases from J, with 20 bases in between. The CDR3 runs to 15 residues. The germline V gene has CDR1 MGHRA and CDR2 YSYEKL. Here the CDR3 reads CASSLGDRGGEEQFF. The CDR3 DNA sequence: TGCGCCAGCAGCCTTGGAGACAGGGGAGGGGAGGAGCAGTTCTTC.

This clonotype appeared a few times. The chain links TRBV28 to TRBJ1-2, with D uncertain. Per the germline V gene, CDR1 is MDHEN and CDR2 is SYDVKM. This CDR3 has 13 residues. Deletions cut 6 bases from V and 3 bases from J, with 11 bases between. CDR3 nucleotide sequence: TGTGCCAGCAGCCCTTGGCGGGACTATGGCTACACCTTC. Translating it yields CASSPWRDYGYTF.

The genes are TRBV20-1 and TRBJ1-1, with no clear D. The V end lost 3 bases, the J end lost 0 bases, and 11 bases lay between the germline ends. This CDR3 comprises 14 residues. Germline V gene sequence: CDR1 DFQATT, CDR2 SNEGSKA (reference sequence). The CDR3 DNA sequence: TGCAGTGCTAGTCTGGCACGAATGAACACTGAAGCTTTCTTT. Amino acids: CSASLARMNTEAFF.

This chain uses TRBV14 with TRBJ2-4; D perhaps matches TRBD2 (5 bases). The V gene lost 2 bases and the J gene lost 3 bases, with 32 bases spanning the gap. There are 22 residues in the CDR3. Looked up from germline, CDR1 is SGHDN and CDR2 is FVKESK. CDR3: CASSQTGWRTDESPVSKNIQYF. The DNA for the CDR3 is TGTGCCAGCAGCCAAACGGGGTGGCGAACCGATGAATCCCCCGTGAGCAAAAACATTCAGTACTTC.

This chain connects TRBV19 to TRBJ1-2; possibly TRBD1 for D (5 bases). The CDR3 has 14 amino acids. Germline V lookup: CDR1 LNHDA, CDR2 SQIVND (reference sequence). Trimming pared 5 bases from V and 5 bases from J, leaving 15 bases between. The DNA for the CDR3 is TGTGCCAGTAGTCCAGCCGGGACGGCGTATGGCTACACCTTC. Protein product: CASSPAGTAYGYTF.

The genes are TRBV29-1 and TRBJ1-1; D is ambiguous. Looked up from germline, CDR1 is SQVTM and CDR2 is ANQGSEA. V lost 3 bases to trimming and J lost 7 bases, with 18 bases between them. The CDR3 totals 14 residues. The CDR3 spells CSVDGIVGSGEAFF. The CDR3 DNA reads TGCAGCGTTGATGGAATAGTCGGATCGGGTGAAGCTTTCTTT.

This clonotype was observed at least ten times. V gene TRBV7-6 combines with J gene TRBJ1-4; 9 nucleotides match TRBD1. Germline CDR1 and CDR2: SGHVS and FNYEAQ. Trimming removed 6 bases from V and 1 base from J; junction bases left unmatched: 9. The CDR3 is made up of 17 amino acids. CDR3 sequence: CASSTGQGRQTNEKLFF. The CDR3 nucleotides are TGTGCCAGCAGTACCGGACAGGGGCGGCAAACTAATGAAAAACTGTTTTTT.

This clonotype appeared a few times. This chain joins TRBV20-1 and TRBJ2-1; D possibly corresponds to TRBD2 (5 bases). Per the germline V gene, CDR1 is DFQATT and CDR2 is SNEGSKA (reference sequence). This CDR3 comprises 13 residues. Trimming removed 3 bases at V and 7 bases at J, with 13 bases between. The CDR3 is CSASLVAGNEQFF. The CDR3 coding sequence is TGCAGTGCTAGTTTGGTCGCGGGTAATGAGCAGTTCTTC.

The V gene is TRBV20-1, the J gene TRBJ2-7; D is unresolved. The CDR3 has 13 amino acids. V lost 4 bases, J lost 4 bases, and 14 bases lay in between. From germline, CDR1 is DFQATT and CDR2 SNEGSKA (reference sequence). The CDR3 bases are TGCAGTGCTACCTCCCCCAGCGATTACGAGCAGTACGTC. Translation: CSATSPSDYEQYV.

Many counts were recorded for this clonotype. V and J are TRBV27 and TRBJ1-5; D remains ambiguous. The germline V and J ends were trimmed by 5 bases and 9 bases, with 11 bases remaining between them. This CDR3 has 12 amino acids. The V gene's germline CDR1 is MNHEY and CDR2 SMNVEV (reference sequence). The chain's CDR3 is CASSRPGRPQHF. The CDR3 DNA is TGTGCCAGCAGTCGCCCGGGTCGGCCCCAGCATTTT.

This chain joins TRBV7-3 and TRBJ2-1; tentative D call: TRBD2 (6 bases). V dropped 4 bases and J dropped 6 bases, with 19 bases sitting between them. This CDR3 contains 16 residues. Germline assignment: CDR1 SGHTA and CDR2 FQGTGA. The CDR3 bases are TGTGCCAGCAGCTCCAAGGAGGGGACTGGTTTCAATGAGCAGTTCTTC. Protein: CASSSKEGTGFNEQFF. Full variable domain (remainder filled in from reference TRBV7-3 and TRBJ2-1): GAGVSQTPSNKVTEKGKYVELRCDPISGHTALYWYRQSLGQGPEFLIYFQGTGAADDSGLPNDRFFAVRPEGSVSTLKIQRTERGDSAVYLCASSSKEGTGFNEQFFGPGTRLTVL.

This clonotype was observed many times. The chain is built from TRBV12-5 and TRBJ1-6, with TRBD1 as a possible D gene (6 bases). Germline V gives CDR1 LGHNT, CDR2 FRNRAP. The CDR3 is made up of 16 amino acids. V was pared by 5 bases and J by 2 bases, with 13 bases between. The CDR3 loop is CASGLQAGAYNSPLHF. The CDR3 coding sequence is TGTGCTAGTGGTCTTCAGGCAGGGGCCTATAATTCACCCCTCCACTTT.

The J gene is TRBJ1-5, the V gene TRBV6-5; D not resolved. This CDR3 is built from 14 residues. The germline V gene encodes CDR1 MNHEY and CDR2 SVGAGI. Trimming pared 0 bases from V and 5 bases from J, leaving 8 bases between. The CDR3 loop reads CASSYSRVHQPQHF. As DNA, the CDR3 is TGTGCCAGCAGTTACTCGCGGGTGCATCAGCCCCAGCATTTT.

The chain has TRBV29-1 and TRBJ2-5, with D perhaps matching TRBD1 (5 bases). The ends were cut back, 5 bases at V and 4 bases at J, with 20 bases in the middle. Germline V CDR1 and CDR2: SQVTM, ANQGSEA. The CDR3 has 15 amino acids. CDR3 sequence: CSVHFLTGPGETQYF. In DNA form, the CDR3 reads TGCAGCGTTCATTTCCTTACAGGTCCCGGAGAGACCCAGTACTTC.

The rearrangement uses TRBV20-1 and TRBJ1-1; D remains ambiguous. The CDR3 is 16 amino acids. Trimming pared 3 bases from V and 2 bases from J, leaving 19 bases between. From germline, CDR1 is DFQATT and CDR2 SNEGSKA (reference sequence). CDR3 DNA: TGCAGTGCTAGTAAACGGAACCGTCAACTAAACACTGAAGCTTTCTTT. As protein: CSASKRNRQLNTEAFF.

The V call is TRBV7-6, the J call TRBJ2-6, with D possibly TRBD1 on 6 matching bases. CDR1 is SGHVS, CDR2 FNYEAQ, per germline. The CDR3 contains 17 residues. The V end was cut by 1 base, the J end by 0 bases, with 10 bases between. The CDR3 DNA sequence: TGTGCCAGCAGCTTAGGGACAGCGCGCTCTGGGGCCAACGTCCTGACTTTC. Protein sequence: CASSLGTARSGANVLTF.

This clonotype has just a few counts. The CDR3 here is CASSSIIAGDNSYEQYF. The CDR3 nucleotides read TGTGCCAGCAGCTCAATAATAGCGGGGGACAACTCCTACGAGCAGTACTTC. The chain combines TRBV7-2 with TRBJ2-7; 9 bases fit TRBD2. Germline trimming cut 4 bases from V and 0 bases from J; bases unmatched to any gene: 10. This CDR3 spans 17 amino acids. In germline, CDR1 is SGHTA, CDR2 FQGNSA.

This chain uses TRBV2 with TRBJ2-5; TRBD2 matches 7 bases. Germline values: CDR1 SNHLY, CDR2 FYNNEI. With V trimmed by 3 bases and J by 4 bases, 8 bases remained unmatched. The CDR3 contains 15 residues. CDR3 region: CASSEASGAVETQYF. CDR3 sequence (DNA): TGTGCCAGCAGTGAGGCCAGCGGGGCAGTAGAGACCCAGTACTTC.

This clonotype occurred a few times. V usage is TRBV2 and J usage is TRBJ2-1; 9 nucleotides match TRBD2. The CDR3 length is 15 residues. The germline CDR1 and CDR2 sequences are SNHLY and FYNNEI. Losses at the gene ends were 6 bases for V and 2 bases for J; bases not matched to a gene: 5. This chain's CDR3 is CASRSSGGAYNEQFF. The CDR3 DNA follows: TGTGCCAGCAGAAGTAGCGGGGGAGCCTACAATGAGCAGTTCTTC.

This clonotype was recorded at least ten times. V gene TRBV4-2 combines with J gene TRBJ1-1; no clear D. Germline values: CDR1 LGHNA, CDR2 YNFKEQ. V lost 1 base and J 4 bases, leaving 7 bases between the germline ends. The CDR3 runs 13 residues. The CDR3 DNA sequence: TGTGCCAGCAGCCAAGTCGGTGGCACTGAAGCTTTCTTT. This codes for CASSQVGGTEAFF.

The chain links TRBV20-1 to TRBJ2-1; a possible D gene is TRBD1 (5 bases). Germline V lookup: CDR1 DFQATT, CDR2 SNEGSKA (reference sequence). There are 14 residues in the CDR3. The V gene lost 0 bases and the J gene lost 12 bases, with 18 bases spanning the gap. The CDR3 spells CSARDQGALTMQFF. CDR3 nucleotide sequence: TGCAGTGCTAGAGACCAGGGTGCGCTCACGATGCAGTTCTTC.

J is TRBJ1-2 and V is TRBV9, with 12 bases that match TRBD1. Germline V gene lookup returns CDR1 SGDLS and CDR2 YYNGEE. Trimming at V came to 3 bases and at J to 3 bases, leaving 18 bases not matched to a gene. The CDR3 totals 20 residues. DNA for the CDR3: TGTGCCAGCAGCGCCCCCTCTGAGGGGACAGGGGGCTTTGAGGACTATGGCTACACCTTC. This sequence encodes CASSAPSEGTGGFEDYGYTF.

The CDR3 sequence is CSVDSAGFGNTIYF. CDR3 DNA: TGCAGCGTCGATTCTGCAGGGTTCGGAAACACCATATATTTT. The V gene is TRBV29-1, the J gene TRBJ1-3; tentative D call: TRBD1 (5 bases). The CDR3 length is 14 residues. V lost 6 bases and J lost 4, with 16 bases in between. CDR1 and CDR2 from the germline V gene are SQVTM and ANQGSEA.